The 16 T cell receptor beta chains presented below share a single source sample, sequenced in a study of OX40 agonist ivuxolimab in advanced cancers. Here immunoSEQ multiplex PCR was the method, and the copy in TCRdb shows in-frame clones only, minus some. The sample has 55,000 to 75,000 clones, 86% seen once; the top ten hold 0.95% to 1.4%. The sequencing used CD4+ or CD8+ T cells sorted from blood, collected in a trial of the OX40 agonist ivuxolimab. The receptor set was obtained from an adult with an advanced solid tumor such as melanoma, head and neck, liver or kidney cancer.

As for this clone: At one end, the junction sequence differs from germline, possibly due to a read error. The chain is built from TRBV28 and TRBJ2-7; 7 nucleotides align to TRBD1. This CDR3 has 11 residues. The germline V gene encodes CDR1 MDHEN and CDR2 SYDVKM. In DNA, the CDR3 is TGTGCCAGCAGTTTAGTGGACAGGATCGACTTC. It encodes CASSLVDRIDF.

The V and J genes are TRBV7-2 and TRBJ1-1, with a possible D match to TRBD1 (5 bases). V was trimmed by 5 bases and J by 1 base, leaving 14 bases between them. CDR3 length: 15 amino acids. From germline, CDR1 is SGHTA and CDR2 FQGNSA. CDR3 protein: CASSLRGISNTEAFF. The DNA of the CDR3 is TGTGCCAGCAGCCTCCGGGGCATTTCGAACACTGAAGCTTTCTTT.

The V and J genes are TRBV11-3 and TRBJ2-1, with D possibly TRBD2 on 6 matching bases. The CDR3 has 17 amino acids. With 1 base removed from V and 7 bases from J, the gap between germline ends came to 20 bases. From germline, CDR1 is SGHNT and CDR2 YENEEA. CDR3 coding DNA: TGTGCCAGCAGCTTAGGGGCCGGGACTGATCCTAAGAATGAGCAGTTCTTC. Its protein product is CASSLGAGTDPKNEQFF.

The CDR3 reads CASSVSGSYEQYF. As DNA, the CDR3 is TGCGCCAGCAGCGTTAGCGGCTCCTACGAGCAGTACTTC. The J gene is TRBJ2-7, the V gene TRBV5-1; possible D gene TRBD2, 6 bases. Germline CDR1 is SGHRS and CDR2 is YFSETQ. The ends were cut back, 4 bases at V and 0 bases at J, with 8 bases in the middle. CDR3 size: 13 residues.

CDR3 amino acids: CSVSGSYEQYF. The CDR3 bases are TGCAGCGTTAGCGGGAGCTACGAGCAGTACTTC. The V call is TRBV29-1, the J call TRBJ2-7, with 8 bases fitting TRBD2. The CDR3 runs to 11 residues. Germline V gene sequence: CDR1 SQVTM, CDR2 ANQGSEA. With 5 bases clipped from V and 3 bases from J, the junction kept 0 bases outside the gene matches.

The genes are TRBV6-6 and TRBJ1-2; D uncertain. Trimming removed 0 bases from V and 0 bases from J, with 8 bases in between. Per the germline V gene, CDR1 is MNHNY and CDR2 is SVGAGI (reference sequence). The CDR3 runs 15 residues. The CDR3 sequence: CASSYSSGTNYGYTF. DNA for the CDR3: TGTGCCAGCAGTTACTCGTCGGGCACTAACTATGGCTACACCTTC.

The chain employs TRBV11-3 and TRBJ1-1, with a possible D match to TRBD1 (5 bases). The V gene lost 5 bases and the J gene lost 0 bases, with 13 bases spanning the gap. The CDR3 contains 15 residues. Germline V CDR1 and CDR2: SGHNT, YENEEA. CDR3 loop: CASSPPGTVNTEAFF. CDR3 DNA: TGTGCCAGCAGCCCGCCCGGGACGGTGAACACTGAAGCTTTCTTT.

The V gene is TRBV5-4, the J gene TRBJ1-1, with 7 bases fitting TRBD1. The germline V gene encodes CDR1 SGHNT and CDR2 YYREEE (reference sequence). Trimming at V came to 0 bases and at J to 2 bases, leaving 10 bases not matched to a gene. The length of the CDR3 is 17 residues. The CDR3 nucleotides read TGTGCCAGCAGCTTGGGACAGGGTGTCCCGGTAAACACTGAAGCTTTCTTT. This encodes CASSLGQGVPVNTEAFF. Based on the CDR3 plus reference TRBV5-4 and TRBJ1-1, the full variable domain is ETGVTQSPTHLIKTRGQQVTLRCSSQSGHNTVSWYQQALGQGPQFIFQYYREEENGRGNFPPRFSGLQFPNYSSELNVNALELDDSALYLCASSLGQGVPVNTEAFFGQGTRLTVV.

The chain joins TRBV30 to TRBJ2-1, with 11 bases lining up with TRBD2. V was pared by 5 bases and J by 4 bases, with 4 bases of the junction left unmatched. The CDR3 consists of 14 residues. Germline V gene data show CDR1 as GTSNPN and CDR2 as SVGIG (reference sequence). CDR3 sequence reads: CAWGVAGGYNEQFF. As DNA, the CDR3 is TGTGCCTGGGGAGTAGCGGGAGGGTACAATGAGCAGTTCTTC.

V usage is TRBV7-9 and J usage is TRBJ2-5, with D possibly matching TRBD2 (6 bases). Trimming took 4 bases from V and 1 from J, leaving 10 bases between them. The CDR3 is 14 residues long. Germline loops: CDR1 SEHNR, CDR2 FQNEAQ (reference sequence). The CDR3 coding sequence is TGTGCCAGCAGCTCGGGGGATCCCCAAGAGACCCAGTACTTC. It specifies CASSSGDPQETQYF.

The rearrangement uses TRBV6-5 and TRBJ2-7; D is unresolved. The CDR3 has 14 amino acids. Looked up from germline, CDR1 is MNHEY and CDR2 is SVGAGI. Trimming removed 2 bases from V and 3 bases from J, with 11 bases in between. This chain's CDR3 is CASSYAPGNYEQYF. CDR3 nucleotide sequence: TGTGCCAGCAGTTACGCCCCGGGCAACTACGAGCAGTACTTC.

The genes are TRBV7-8 and TRBJ2-1; a possible D gene is TRBD2 (6 bases). Trimming cost V 1 base and J 0 bases, with 13 bases left between them. Germline loops: CDR1 SGHVS, CDR2 FQNEAQ. CDR3 length: 17 residues. CDR3 coding DNA: TGTGCCAGCAGCTTAGTCGGTAGGAGGGACTCCTACAATGAGCAGTTCTTC. Protein sequence: CASSLVGRRDSYNEQFF.

The chain has TRBV27 and TRBJ1-4; tentative D call: TRBD1 (5 bases). The CDR3 contains 13 residues. V dropped 5 bases and J dropped 5 bases, with 9 bases sitting between them. Germline loops: CDR1 MNHEY, CDR2 SMNVEV (reference sequence). The CDR3 coding sequence is TGTGCCAGCAGTACTTACAGGAATGAAAAACTGTTTTTT. It encodes CASSTYRNEKLFF.

The rearrangement links TRBV9 to TRBJ1-6; no definite D call. Germline CDR1 reads SGDLS; CDR2 reads YYNGEE. Trimming took 0 bases from V and 3 from J, leaving 1 base between them. The CDR3 has 13 amino acids. In DNA, the CDR3 is TGTGCCAGCAGCGTAGACTATAATTCACCCCTCCACTTT. Translated: CASSVDYNSPLHF.

V is TRBV6-1 and J is TRBJ1-1; D is ambiguous. The CDR3 runs to 15 residues. The germline gives CDR1 MNHNS, CDR2 SASEGT. V gave up 7 bases and J gave up 0 bases, with 15 bases separating them. The CDR3 nucleotides are TGTGCCAGCATTACTCCCGGAAAGATGAACACTGAAGCTTTCTTT. It specifies CASITPGKMNTEAFF.

The chain uses TRBV6-1 and TRBJ2-2, with TRBD1 matching over 9 bases. Losses at the gene ends were 7 bases for V and 7 bases for J; bases not matched to a gene: 10. The CDR3 spans 15 residues. From germline, CDR1 is MNHNS and CDR2 SASEGT. CDR3 residues: CASIQPGTGSGELFF. CDR3 nucleotides: TGTGCCAGCATCCAACCCGGGACAGGGAGCGGGGAGCTGTTTTTT.